These 31 T cell receptor beta chains were sequenced from one sample in a study of blood T cell repertoires in COVID-19. Profiled with immunoSEQ multiplex PCR; TCRdb holds only in-frame clones, not every one. The sample includes some 180,000 clones, about 80% seen only once; the top ten take under 2.5%. The sequenced sample consisted of peripheral blood. The origin of the receptors is a woman at least 80 years old with acute or convalescent COVID-19.

J is TRBJ2-3 and V is TRBV3-1 (or the pseudogene TRBV3-2); D is possibly TRBD2 (6 bases). Trimming left V 0 bases short and J 3 bases short, with 16 bases between. Germline V gene lookup returns CDR1 LGHDT and CDR2 YNNKEL (reference sequence). The CDR3 runs 17 residues. The CDR3 DNA follows: TGTGCCAGCAGCCAAGAACGGGGGAAAATCAGTACAGATACGCAGTATTTT. Amino acid sequence: CASSQERGKISTDTQYF.

The V gene is TRBV11-2, the J gene TRBJ2-1; D unclear. V gave up 5 bases and J gave up 15 bases, with 20 bases separating them. The CDR3 sequence is 13 residues long. CDR1 and CDR2 (germline): SGHAT, FQNNGV. CDR3 loop: CASSLQWANSLFF. DNA for the CDR3: TGTGCCAGCAGCCTACAGTGGGCCAATTCTCTGTTCTTC.

The rearrangement uses TRBV7-2 and TRBJ2-1, with D hard to call. The V gene lost 2 bases and the J gene lost 0 bases, with 8 bases spanning the gap. The CDR3 is 15 amino acids. Germline V gene lookup returns CDR1 SGHTA and CDR2 FQGNSA. Here the CDR3 DNA reads TGTGCCAGCAGCTTATCCCAGGACTCCTACAATGAGCAGTTCTTC. It translates to CASSLSQDSYNEQFF.

The chain combines TRBV7-9 with TRBJ2-3, with TRBD1 identical over 12 bases. CDR3 size: 16 residues. Germline CDR1 reads SEHNR; CDR2 reads FQNEAQ (reference sequence). Trimming removed 0 bases from V and 4 bases from J; junction bases left unmatched: 2. The CDR3 is CASSLAGTGGADTQYF. CDR3 in DNA: TGTGCCAGCAGCTTAGCGGGGACAGGGGGCGCAGATACGCAGTATTTT.

This clone was detected once. The rearrangement uses TRBV5-4 and TRBJ1-1; TRBD1 matches 7 bases. Germline V gene sequence: CDR1 SGHNT, CDR2 YYREEE (reference sequence). The CDR3 is 13 residues long. The junction had 7 bases not matched to a gene; V was cut back by 4 bases and J by 7 bases. The CDR3 spells CASSIGTDFEAFF. CDR3 in DNA: TGTGCCAGCAGCATCGGGACAGACTTTGAAGCTTTCTTT.

This chain uses TRBV29-1 with TRBJ2-7; 9 bases fit TRBD1. Germline V gene sequence: CDR1 SQVTM, CDR2 ANQGSEA. CDR3 size: 12 residues. With V trimmed by 3 bases and J by 6 bases, 3 bases remained unmatched. CDR3 region: CSVESTGGEQYF. Here the CDR3 DNA reads TGCAGCGTTGAGTCGACAGGGGGCGAGCAGTACTTC.

This chain joins TRBV5-1 and TRBJ2-7; 7 bases map to TRBD2. Trimming cost V 5 bases and J 6 bases; bases outside gene matches: 11. Germline values: CDR1 SGHRS, CDR2 YFSETQ. This CDR3 has 14 amino acids. Here the CDR3 DNA reads TGCGCCAGCAGGGACCCGGGACTACGGCTCGAGCAGTACTTC. As protein: CASRDPGLRLEQYF.

The chain couples TRBV13 to TRBJ2-7; 10 positions agree with TRBD2. V shed 5 bases and J 4 bases; nucleotides not matched to a gene: 8. Germline lookup yields CDR1 PRHDT and CDR2 FYEKMQ (reference sequence). The CDR3 totals 15 residues. In DNA, the CDR3 is TGTGCCAGCAGCCTATCTAGCGGGGGCCCATACGAGCAGTACTTC. This translates into CASSLSSGGPYEQYF.

V usage is TRBV30 and J usage is TRBJ1-2; 7 positions match TRBD1. Germline loops: CDR1 GTSNPN, CDR2 SVGIG (reference sequence). The J segment lost 2 bases and the V segment lost 3 bases, leaving 3 bases of the junction unmatched. The CDR3 covers 13 residues. As DNA, the CDR3 is TGTGCCTGGAGGCGGACAGGAAACTATGGCTACACCTTC. Protein: CAWRRTGNYGYTF.

A single count supports this clone. V usage is TRBV5-1 and J usage is TRBJ2-5; D is unclear. The CDR3 has 12 amino acids. V was pared by 2 bases and J by 3 bases, with 5 bases between. CDR1 SGHRS and CDR2 YFSETQ come from the germline V gene. The CDR3: CASSLPKETQYF. The CDR3 DNA is TGCGCCAGCAGCTTACCTAAAGAGACCCAGTACTTC.

V gene TRBV24-1 combines with J gene TRBJ2-7; D possibly corresponds to TRBD1 (6 bases). CDR1 and CDR2 from the germline V gene are KGHDR and SFDVKD. V dropped 3 bases and J dropped 2 bases, with 13 bases sitting between them. The CDR3 is 15 amino acids. The CDR3 here is CATSDGQHSPYEQYF. DNA of the CDR3: TGTGCCACCAGTGATGGACAGCATTCACCCTACGAGCAGTACTTC.

The chain carries TRBV6-5 and TRBJ1-4, with 7 positions matching TRBD1. From germline, CDR1 is MNHEY and CDR2 SVGAGI. V was clipped by 5 bases and J by 6 bases; unmatched bases: 6. CDR3 length: 14 amino acids. CDR3 residues: CASSRGRGDEKLFF. CDR3 nucleotides: TGTGCCAGCAGTAGGGGGCGCGGAGATGAAAAACTGTTTTTT.

The CDR3 spells CASSRTRSPLRDEQFF. CDR3 sequence (DNA): TGTGCCAGTAGTAGGACTCGATCTCCTCTGAGGGATGAGCAGTTCTTC. V and J are TRBV19 and TRBJ2-1; weak D call: TRBD2 (5 bases). The CDR3 extends over 16 amino acids. The V and J ends lost 4 bases and 8 bases respectively, with 21 bases between them. In germline, CDR1 is LNHDA, CDR2 SQIVND (reference sequence).

This chain links TRBV2 with TRBJ1-5; maybe TRBD1 (6 bases). The germline V gene encodes CDR1 SNHLY and CDR2 FYNNEI. V lost 6 bases, J lost 7 bases, and 13 bases lay in between. The CDR3 loop spans 13 amino acids. The CDR3 DNA reads TGTGCCAGCAGCACAGGTGGGGGCCAGCCCCAGCATTTT. Protein sequence: CASSTGGGQPQHF.

The chain combines TRBV19 with TRBJ2-3; the match to TRBD1 covers 9 bases. CDR3 length: 14 residues. Trimming took 10 bases from V and 1 from J; bases not matched to a gene: 6. In germline, CDR1 is LNHDA, CDR2 SQIVND (reference sequence). In DNA, the CDR3 is TGTGCCACAAGAAACAGGGGGCGCACAGATACGCAGTATTTT. This gives the protein CATRNRGRTDTQYF.

The chain carries TRBV5-1 and TRBJ1-4; D gene ambiguous. The germline CDR1 and CDR2 sequences are SGHRS and YFSETQ. The CDR3 covers 13 residues. V shed 0 bases and J shed 3 bases, with 3 bases lying between them. As DNA, the CDR3 is TGCGCCAGCAGCTTGGCCTCTAATGAAAAACTGTTTTTT. Protein product: CASSLASNEKLFF.

Only a few counts were recorded for this clone. The chain combines TRBV5-8 with TRBJ1-4; TRBD1 aligns across 8 bases. V shed 4 bases and J 10 bases; nucleotides not matched to a gene: 12. This CDR3 has 15 residues. CDR1 and CDR2 (germline): SGHTS, YDEGEE. CDR3 DNA sequence: TGTGCCAGCAGCCAAACAGGGGGGCATCTGGGAAAACTGTTTTTT. This codes for CASSQTGGHLGKLFF.

V is TRBV5-1 and J is TRBJ2-3, with D possibly TRBD2 on 7 matching bases. Germline CDR1 is SGHRS and CDR2 is YFSETQ. The V and J ends lost 0 bases and 2 bases respectively, with 13 bases between them. The CDR3 consists of 16 residues. CDR3 in DNA: TGCGCCAGCAGCTTGGGGTCGGGGGGCTACACAGATACGCAGTATTTT. It is translated as CASSLGSGGYTDTQYF. The whole variable domain, filled in from reference TRBV5-1 and TRBJ2-3, reads KAGVTQTPRYLIKTRGQQVTLSCSPISGHRSVSWYQQTPGQGLQFLFEYFSETQRNKGNFPGRFSGRQFSNSRSEMNVSTLELGDSALYLCASSLGSGGYTDTQYFGPGTRLTVL.

This chain uses TRBV19 with TRBJ1-2, with D possibly TRBD1 on 5 matching bases. V was shortened by 5 bases and J by 7 bases, with 14 bases between the two germline ends. Germline V gene lookup returns CDR1 LNHDA and CDR2 SQIVND (reference sequence). The CDR3 is 13 residues long. This CDR3 reads CASSRDFGRGYTF. The CDR3 coding sequence is TGTGCCAGTAGTCGGGACTTCGGGCGTGGCTACACCTTC.

The chain carries TRBV10-3 and TRBJ2-5; D may be TRBD1 (5 bases). This CDR3 spans 12 amino acids. From germline, CDR1 is ENHRY and CDR2 SYGVKD. V lost 8 bases, J lost 5 bases, and 12 bases lay in between. The DNA for the CDR3 is TGTGCCATCGCTCAGACAGAGGAGACCCAGTACTTC. This translates into CAIAQTEETQYF.

The chain employs TRBV25-1 and TRBJ2-3; D gene uncertain. The CDR3 sequence is 15 residues long. V was clipped by 3 bases and J by 0 bases, with 10 bases between them. From germline, CDR1 is MGHDK and CDR2 SYGVNS. The CDR3 DNA follows: TGTGCCAGCAGTGATCTCACAAGTAGCACAGATACGCAGTATTTT. Protein: CASSDLTSSTDTQYF.

The chain couples TRBV5-1 to TRBJ2-1, with TRBD1 matching 9 bases. CDR3 size: 15 residues. V gave up 9 bases and J gave up 1 base; unmatched junction bases: 8. Germline lookup yields CDR1 SGHRS and CDR2 YFSETQ. Here the CDR3 DNA reads TGCGCCACTTCCCCCGGGACAGGGTCCTACAATGAGCAGTTCTTC. This encodes CATSPGTGSYNEQFF.

This rearrangement joins TRBV9 to TRBJ1-3; 7 bases are shared with TRBD1. Trimming cost V 3 bases and J 0 bases; bases outside gene matches: 6. The CDR3 runs 16 residues. The germline V gene has CDR1 SGDLS and CDR2 YYNGEE. The CDR3 sequence is CASSAAGTDSGNTIYF. CDR3 coding DNA: TGTGCCAGCAGCGCCGCCGGGACAGACTCTGGAAACACCATATATTTT.

A single count supports this clone. The gene calls are TRBV19 and TRBJ2-3; 10 nucleotides align to TRBD2. The germline V gene has CDR1 LNHDA and CDR2 SQIVND (reference sequence). The CDR3 covers 16 residues. V lost 3 bases to trimming and J lost 4 bases; unmatched junction nucleotides: 7. The CDR3 reads CASSMWASGRADTQYF. CDR3 DNA sequence: TGTGCCAGTAGTATGTGGGCTAGCGGGAGAGCAGATACGCAGTATTTT.

V usage is TRBV12-3 or TRBV12-4 and J usage is TRBJ2-1; D perhaps matches TRBD1 (8 bases). The CDR3 spans 13 residues. V lost 6 bases, J lost 8 bases, and 14 bases lay in between. Here the CDR3 reads CASRTQGGDEQFF. The CDR3 nucleotides read TGTGCCAGCAGAACACAGGGGGGGGATGAGCAGTTCTTC.

The rearrangement links TRBV7-2 to TRBJ2-3; 9 positions agree with TRBD2. The trim removed 5 bases at V and 2 bases at J, leaving 8 bases unmatched. Germline CDR1 SGHTA, CDR2 FQGNSA. The CDR3 extends over 16 amino acids. CDR3 bases: TGTGCCAGCAGCCCTCAGACTAGCGGTCTCACAGATACGCAGTATTTT. It is translated as CASSPQTSGLTDTQYF.

The chain joins TRBV7-9 to TRBJ1-5; 9 bases agree with TRBD1. Germline loops: CDR1 SEHNR, CDR2 FQNEAQ (reference sequence). The CDR3 extends over 18 amino acids. The trim removed 4 bases at V and 3 bases at J, leaving 13 bases unmatched. The CDR3 loop reads CASSWGRVGTGHNQPQHF. In DNA form, the CDR3 reads TGTGCCAGCAGCTGGGGGAGGGTCGGGACAGGGCACAATCAGCCCCAGCATTTT.

The chain couples TRBV12-3 or TRBV12-4 to TRBJ2-7; TRBD2 matches at 8 bases. The CDR3 is made up of 13 amino acids. J gave up 7 bases and V 5 bases, and 7 bases lay outside the gene matches. Here the CDR3 reads CASSRDGGGEQYF. CDR3 coding DNA: TGTGCCAGCAGTAGGGACGGCGGGGGGGAGCAGTACTTC.

This chain connects TRBV19 to TRBJ2-3, with 13 bases aligning to TRBD2. The V gene end was trimmed by 6 bases and the J gene end by 2 bases; junction bases not matched to a gene: 11. This CDR3 comprises 18 residues. Germline V lookup: CDR1 LNHDA, CDR2 SQIVND (reference sequence). The CDR3 is CASSTPRTSGGYTDTQYF. In DNA, the CDR3 is TGTGCCAGTAGCACCCCTCGGACTAGCGGGGGATACACAGATACGCAGTATTTT.

The chain joins TRBV7-2 to TRBJ1-6, with a weak D call TRBD1 (6 bases). Trimming cost V 0 bases and J 7 bases, with 7 bases left between them. This CDR3 contains 14 residues. Germline CDR1 SGHTA, CDR2 FQGNSA. The CDR3 loop reads CASSLAGANSPLHF. DNA of the CDR3: TGTGCCAGCAGCTTAGCGGGGGCCAATTCACCCCTCCACTTT.

This chain connects TRBV4-1 to TRBJ1-2; 7 positions agree with TRBD1. The CDR3 is 15 amino acids. V was pared by 0 bases and J by 5 bases, with 6 bases of the junction left unmatched. Germline CDR1 is MGHRA and CDR2 is YSYEKL. CDR3 in DNA: TGCGCCAGCAGCCAAGAGAGGACAGGCGGATATGGCTACACCTTC. This encodes CASSQERTGGYGYTF.